A single sample gave rise to the 10 T cell receptor beta chains below, sequenced in a study of beta chain features in type 1 diabetes. Expressed TCRB transcripts were sequenced after all isolated RNA was converted to cDNA. Here immunoSEQ multiplex PCR was the method, and the copy in TCRdb shows in-frame clones only, minus some. Altogether 10,000 to 15,000 clones are present, 35% to 55% being singletons, with the ten largest covering 0.85% to 1%. Material for sequencing was stem cell memory CD4+ T cells from blood. These receptor sequences come from a man aged 18 to 35 in good health.

A few counts support this clone. The chain recombines TRBV18 with TRBJ2-7; D not resolved. Germline assignment: CDR1 KGHSH and CDR2 LQKENI. Trimming cost V 0 bases and J 2 bases, with 8 bases left between them. The CDR3 is made up of 14 amino acids. The CDR3 DNA sequence: TGTGCCAGCTCACCACCTAACACCCCCTACGAGCAGTACTTC. This encodes CASSPPNTPYEQYF.

This clone was seen only a few times. This chain joins TRBV7-6 and TRBJ2-5; 11 bases match TRBD2. Per germline, CDR1 SGHVS and CDR2 FNYEAQ. The CDR3 sequence is 16 residues long. The trim removed 4 bases at V and 5 bases at J, leaving 9 bases unmatched. The CDR3 is CASSSQLAGGGETQYF. The CDR3 DNA sequence: TGTGCCAGCAGCTCTCAGCTAGCGGGGGGAGGGGAGACCCAGTACTTC.

The chain has TRBV30 and TRBJ2-3; TRBD1 matches at 7 bases. V shed 2 bases, J shed 1 base, and the junction held 30 bases outside the gene matches. Germline loops: CDR1 GTSNPN, CDR2 SVGIG (reference sequence). This CDR3 has 23 amino acids. The CDR3 sequence is CAWSLTPVTSRGGTSWGTDTQYF. The CDR3 nucleotides read TGTGCCTGGAGTCTCACTCCGGTAACCTCAAGAGGGGGCACCTCATGGGGCACAGATACGCAGTATTTT.

The V and J genes are TRBV4-1 and TRBJ2-7; D uncertain. With 4 bases removed from V and 4 bases from J, the gap between germline ends came to 20 bases. Germline values: CDR1 MGHRA, CDR2 YSYEKL. The CDR3 is 16 residues long. The CDR3 region is CASSPGGSALWYEQYF. The CDR3 bases are TGCGCCAGCAGCCCCGGCGGTAGTGCCCTTTGGTACGAGCAGTACTTC.

The V call is TRBV5-1, the J call TRBJ2-6; 8 nucleotides agree with TRBD1. V lost 1 base, J lost 3 bases, and 12 bases stayed unmatched. This CDR3 has 19 amino acids. The germline V gene has CDR1 SGHRS and CDR2 YFSETQ. The CDR3 DNA reads as TGCGCCAGCAGCTTGAGGTTTGGGGACAGGAGGTTTGGGGCCAACGTCCTGACTTTC. Amino acids: CASSLRFGDRRFGANVLTF.

The V call is TRBV15, the J call TRBJ2-2, with D hard to call. The CDR3 is 12 residues long. V was clipped by 1 base and J by 9 bases, with 6 bases between them. The germline CDR1 and CDR2 sequences are LNHNV and YYDKDF (reference sequence). The CDR3 DNA reads TGTGCCACCAGCAGAGGCGCCTGGGAGCTGTTTTTT. Translated, it gives CATSRGAWELFF.

This rearrangement joins TRBV9 to TRBJ2-1, with a weak D call TRBD2 (5 bases). There are 14 residues in the CDR3. CDR1 SGDLS and CDR2 YYNGEE come from the germline V gene. The ends were cut back, 3 bases at V and 6 bases at J, with 13 bases in the middle. The CDR3 region is CASSARGLSNEQFF. The CDR3 nucleotides read TGTGCCAGCAGCGCCCGCGGGCTATCCAATGAGCAGTTCTTC.

The J gene is TRBJ1-2, the V gene TRBV19; 7 positions agree with TRBD1. CDR1 is LNHDA, CDR2 SQIVND, per germline (reference sequence). V lost 5 bases and J lost 2; bases outside the gene matches: 11. The length of the CDR3 is 16 residues. This CDR3 is CASSYQPGTANYGYTF. DNA of the CDR3: TGTGCCAGTAGTTACCAGCCCGGGACAGCCAACTATGGCTACACCTTC.

V usage is TRBV18 and J usage is TRBJ1-5; the D gene is possibly TRBD1 (5 bases). CDR1 and CDR2 (germline): KGHSH, LQKENI. V was trimmed by 6 bases and J by 7 bases, leaving 16 bases between them. This CDR3 has 14 amino acids. In nucleotides, the CDR3 is TGTGCCAGCTCGGCGGGGGGGGGAAGCCAGCCCCAGCATTTT. It codes for CASSAGGGSQPQHF.

This clone was picked up a small number of times. This chain links TRBV30 with TRBJ2-7, with 11 bases lining up with TRBD2. V trimming: 5 bases; J trimming: 2 bases; junction bases outside the gene matches: 2. Germline CDR1 is GTSNPN and CDR2 is SVGIG (reference sequence). This CDR3 is 13 amino acids long. CDR3 loop: CAWSSGGPYEQYF. For the CDR3, the DNA is TGTGCCTGGTCTAGCGGGGGGCCCTACGAGCAGTACTTC.